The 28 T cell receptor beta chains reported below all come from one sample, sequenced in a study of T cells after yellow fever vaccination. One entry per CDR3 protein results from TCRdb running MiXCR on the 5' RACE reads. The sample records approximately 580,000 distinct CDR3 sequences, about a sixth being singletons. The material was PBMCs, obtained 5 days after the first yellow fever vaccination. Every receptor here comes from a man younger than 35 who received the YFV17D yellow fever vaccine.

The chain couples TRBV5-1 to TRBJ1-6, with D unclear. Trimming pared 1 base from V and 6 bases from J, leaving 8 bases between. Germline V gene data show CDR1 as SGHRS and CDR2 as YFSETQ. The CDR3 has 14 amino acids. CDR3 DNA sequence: TGCGCCAGCAGCTTGAGGGAGGGTAATTCACCCCTCCACTTT. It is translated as CASSLREGNSPLHF.

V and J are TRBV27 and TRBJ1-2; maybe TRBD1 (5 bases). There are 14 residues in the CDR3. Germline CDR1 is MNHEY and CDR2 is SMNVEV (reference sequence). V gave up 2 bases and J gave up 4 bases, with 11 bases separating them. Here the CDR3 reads CASSLERGSYGYTF. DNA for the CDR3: TGTGCCAGCAGTTTAGAGAGGGGATCCTATGGCTACACCTTC.

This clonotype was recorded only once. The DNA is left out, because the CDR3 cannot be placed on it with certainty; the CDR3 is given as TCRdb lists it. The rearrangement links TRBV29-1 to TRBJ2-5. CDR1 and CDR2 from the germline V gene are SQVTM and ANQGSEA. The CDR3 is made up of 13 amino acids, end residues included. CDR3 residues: CSVAGGSRETQCF.

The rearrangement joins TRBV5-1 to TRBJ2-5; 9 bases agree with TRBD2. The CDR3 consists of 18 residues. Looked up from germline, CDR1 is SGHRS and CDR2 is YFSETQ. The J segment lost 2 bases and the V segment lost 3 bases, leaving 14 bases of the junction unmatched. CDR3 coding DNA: TGCGCCAGCAGCTCCCTGGCGCTAGCGGGGACCTATCAAGAGACCCAGTACTTC. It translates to CASSSLALAGTYQETQYF.

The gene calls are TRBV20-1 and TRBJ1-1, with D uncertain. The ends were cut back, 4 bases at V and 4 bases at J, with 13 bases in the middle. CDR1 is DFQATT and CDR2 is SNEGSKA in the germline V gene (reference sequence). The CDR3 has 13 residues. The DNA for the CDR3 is TGCAGTGCTACACAGATTGGGAGCACTGAAGCTTTCTTT. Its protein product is CSATQIGSTEAFF.

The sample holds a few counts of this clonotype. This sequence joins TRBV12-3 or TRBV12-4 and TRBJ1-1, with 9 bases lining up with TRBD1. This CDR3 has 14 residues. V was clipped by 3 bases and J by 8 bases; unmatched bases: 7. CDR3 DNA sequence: TGTGCCAGCAGTTTTAGGGGGACAGGGACCGAAGCTTTCTTT. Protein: CASSFRGTGTEAFF.

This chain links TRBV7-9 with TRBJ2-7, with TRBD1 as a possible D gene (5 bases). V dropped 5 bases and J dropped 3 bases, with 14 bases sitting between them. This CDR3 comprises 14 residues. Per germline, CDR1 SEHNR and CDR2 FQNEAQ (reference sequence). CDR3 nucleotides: TGTGCCAGCAGCCGCGACAGTAGAGTCTACGAGCAGTACGTC. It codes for CASSRDSRVYEQYV.

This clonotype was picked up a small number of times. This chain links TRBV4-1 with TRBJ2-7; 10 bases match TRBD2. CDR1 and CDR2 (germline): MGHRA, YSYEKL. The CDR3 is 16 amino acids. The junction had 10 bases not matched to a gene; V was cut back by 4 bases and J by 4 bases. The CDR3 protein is CASSRDSGLATYEQYF. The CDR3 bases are TGCGCCAGCAGCCGGGACTCGGGACTAGCGACGTACGAGCAGTACTTC.

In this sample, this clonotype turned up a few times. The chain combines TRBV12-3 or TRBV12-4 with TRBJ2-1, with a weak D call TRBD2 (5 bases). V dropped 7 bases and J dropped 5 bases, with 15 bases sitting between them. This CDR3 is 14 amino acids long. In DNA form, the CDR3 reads TGTGCCAGCATCATGTTCGGGGAGCACAATGAGCAGTTCTTC. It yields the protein CASIMFGEHNEQFF.

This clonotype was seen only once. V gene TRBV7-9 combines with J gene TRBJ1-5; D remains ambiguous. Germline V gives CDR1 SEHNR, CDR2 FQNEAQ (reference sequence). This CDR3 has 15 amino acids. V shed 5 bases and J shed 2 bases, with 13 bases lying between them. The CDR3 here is CASSADPGGNQPQHF. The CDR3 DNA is TGTGCCAGCAGCGCGGACCCTGGGGGCAATCAGCCCCAGCATTTT.

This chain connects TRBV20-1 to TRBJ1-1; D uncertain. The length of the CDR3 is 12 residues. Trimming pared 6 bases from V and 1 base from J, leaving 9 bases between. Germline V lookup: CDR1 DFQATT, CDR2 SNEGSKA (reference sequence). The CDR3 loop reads CSAPGSNTEAFF. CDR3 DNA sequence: TGCAGTGCCCCGGGATCGAACACTGAAGCTTTCTTT.

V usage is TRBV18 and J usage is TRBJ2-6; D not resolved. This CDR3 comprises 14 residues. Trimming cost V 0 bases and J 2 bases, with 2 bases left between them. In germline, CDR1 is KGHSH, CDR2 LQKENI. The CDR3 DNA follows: TGTGCCAGCTCACCACCTGCTGGGGCCAACGTCCTGACTTTC. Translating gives CASSPPAGANVLTF. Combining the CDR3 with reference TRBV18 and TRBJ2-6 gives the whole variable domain NAGVMQNPRHLVRRRGQEARLRCSPMKGHSHVYWYRQLPEEGLKFMVYLQKENIIDESGMPKERFSAEFPKEGPSILRIQQVVRGDSAAYFCASSPPAGANVLTFGAGSRLTVL.

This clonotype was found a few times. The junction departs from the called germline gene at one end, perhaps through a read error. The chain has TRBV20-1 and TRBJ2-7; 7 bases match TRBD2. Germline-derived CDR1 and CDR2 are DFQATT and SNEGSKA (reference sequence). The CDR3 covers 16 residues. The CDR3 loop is CCARAAPSGGLYEQYF. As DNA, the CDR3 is TGCTGTGCTAGAGCAGCGCCTAGCGGAGGACTTTACGAGCAGTACTTC.

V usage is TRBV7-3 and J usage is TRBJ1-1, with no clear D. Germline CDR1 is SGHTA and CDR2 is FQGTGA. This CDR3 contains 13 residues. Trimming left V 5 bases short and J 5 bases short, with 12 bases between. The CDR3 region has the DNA TGTGCCAGCAGCCCTTCTCCCTCGACTGAAGCTTTCTTT. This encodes CASSPSPSTEAFF.

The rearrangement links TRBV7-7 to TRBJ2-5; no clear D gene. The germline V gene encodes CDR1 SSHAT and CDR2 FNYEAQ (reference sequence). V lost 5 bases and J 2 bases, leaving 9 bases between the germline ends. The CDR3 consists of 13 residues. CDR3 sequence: CASSKTRQETQYF. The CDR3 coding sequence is TGTGCCAGCAGCAAGACACGTCAAGAGACCCAGTACTTC. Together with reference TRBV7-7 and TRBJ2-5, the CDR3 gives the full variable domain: GAGVSQSPRYKVTKRGQDVTLRCDPISSHATLYWYQQALGQGPEFLTYFNYEAQPDKSGLPSDRFSAERPEGSISTLTIQRTEQRDSAMYRCASSKTRQETQYFGPGTRLLVL.

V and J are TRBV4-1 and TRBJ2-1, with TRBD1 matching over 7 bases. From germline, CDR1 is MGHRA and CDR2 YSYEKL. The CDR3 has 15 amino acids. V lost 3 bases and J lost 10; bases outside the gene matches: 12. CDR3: CASSHDRVRTFEQFF. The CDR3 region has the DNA TGCGCCAGCAGCCATGACAGGGTGAGGACCTTCGAGCAGTTCTTC.

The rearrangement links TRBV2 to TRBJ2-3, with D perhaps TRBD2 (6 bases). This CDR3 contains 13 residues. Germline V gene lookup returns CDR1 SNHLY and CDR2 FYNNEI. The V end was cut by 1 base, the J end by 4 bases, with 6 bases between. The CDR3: CASSEERADTQYF. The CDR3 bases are TGTGCCAGCAGTGAAGAGCGGGCAGATACGCAGTATTTT.

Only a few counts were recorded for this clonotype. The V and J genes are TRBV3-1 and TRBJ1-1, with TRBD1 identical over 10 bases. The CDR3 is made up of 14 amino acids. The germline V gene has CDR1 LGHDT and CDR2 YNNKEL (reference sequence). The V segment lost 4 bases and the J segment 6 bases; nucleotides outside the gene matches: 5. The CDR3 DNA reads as TGTGCCAGCAGCCTTGCAGGACAGGGGGCTGAAGCTTTCTTT. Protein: CASSLAGQGAEAFF.

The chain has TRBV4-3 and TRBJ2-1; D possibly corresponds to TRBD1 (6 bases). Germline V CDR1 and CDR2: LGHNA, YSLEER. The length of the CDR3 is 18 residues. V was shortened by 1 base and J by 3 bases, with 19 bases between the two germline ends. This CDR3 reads CASSQVPLGTGFYNEQFF. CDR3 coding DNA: TGCGCCAGCAGCCAAGTCCCCCTCGGAACAGGGTTCTACAATGAGCAGTTCTTC.

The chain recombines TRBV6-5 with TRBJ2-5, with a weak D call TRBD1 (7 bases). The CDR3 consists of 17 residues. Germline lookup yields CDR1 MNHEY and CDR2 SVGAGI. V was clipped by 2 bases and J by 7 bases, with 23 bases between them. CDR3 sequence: CASSYPLGGGGIGTQYF. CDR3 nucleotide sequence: TGTGCCAGCAGTTACCCTCTTGGAGGGGGCGGGATTGGGACCCAGTACTTC.

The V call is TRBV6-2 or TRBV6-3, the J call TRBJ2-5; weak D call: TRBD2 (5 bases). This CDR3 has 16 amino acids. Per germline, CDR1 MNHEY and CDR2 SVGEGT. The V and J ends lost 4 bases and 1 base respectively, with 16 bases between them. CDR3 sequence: CASSSPPLAGQETQYF. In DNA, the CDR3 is TGTGCCAGCAGTTCTCCGCCCCTAGCAGGCCAAGAGACCCAGTACTTC.

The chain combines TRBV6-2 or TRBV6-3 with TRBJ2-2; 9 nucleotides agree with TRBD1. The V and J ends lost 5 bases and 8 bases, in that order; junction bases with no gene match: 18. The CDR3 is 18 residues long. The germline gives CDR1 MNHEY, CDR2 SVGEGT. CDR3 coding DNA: TGTGCCAGCAGTCCATACCGACCGGGACAGGGTTATTCTGGGGAGCTGTTTTTT. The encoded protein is CASSPYRPGQGYSGELFF.

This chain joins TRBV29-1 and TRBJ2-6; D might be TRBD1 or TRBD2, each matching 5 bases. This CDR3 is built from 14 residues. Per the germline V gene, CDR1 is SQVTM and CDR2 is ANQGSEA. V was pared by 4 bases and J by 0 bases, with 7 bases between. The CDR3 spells CSVAGPSGANVLTF. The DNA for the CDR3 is TGCAGCGTTGCGGGGCCCTCTGGGGCCAACGTCCTGACTTTC.

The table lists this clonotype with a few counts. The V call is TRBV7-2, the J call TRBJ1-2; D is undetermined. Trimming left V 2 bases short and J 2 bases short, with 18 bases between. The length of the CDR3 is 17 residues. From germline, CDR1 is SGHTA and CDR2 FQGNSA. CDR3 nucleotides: TGTGCCAGCAGCTTATCTTCGGGCCCAGGCGGAAACTATGGCTACACCTTC. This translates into CASSLSSGPGGNYGYTF.

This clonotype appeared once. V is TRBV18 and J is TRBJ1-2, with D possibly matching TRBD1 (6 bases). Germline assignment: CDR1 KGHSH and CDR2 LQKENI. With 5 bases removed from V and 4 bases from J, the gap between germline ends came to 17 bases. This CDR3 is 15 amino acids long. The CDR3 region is CASSWVLWGLYGYTF. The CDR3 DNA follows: TGTGCCAGCTCATGGGTCCTGTGGGGGCTCTATGGCTACACCTTC.

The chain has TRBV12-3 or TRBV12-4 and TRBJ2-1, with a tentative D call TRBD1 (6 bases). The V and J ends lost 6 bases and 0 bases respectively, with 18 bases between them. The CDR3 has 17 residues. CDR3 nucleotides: TGTGCCAGCAGCCCCCCGGCAGGGGCGCTCTCCTACAATGAGCAGTTCTTC. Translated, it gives CASSPPAGALSYNEQFF.

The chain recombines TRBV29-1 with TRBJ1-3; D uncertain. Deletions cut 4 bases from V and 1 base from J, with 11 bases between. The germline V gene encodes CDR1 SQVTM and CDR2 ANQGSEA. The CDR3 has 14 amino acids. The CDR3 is CSVAEERSGNTIYF. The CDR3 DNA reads TGCAGCGTTGCAGAGGAGAGGTCTGGAAACACCATATATTTT.

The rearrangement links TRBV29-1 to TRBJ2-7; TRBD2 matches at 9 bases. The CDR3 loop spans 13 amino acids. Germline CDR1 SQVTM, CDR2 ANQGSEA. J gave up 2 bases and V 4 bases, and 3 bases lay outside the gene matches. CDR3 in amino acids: CSVGASGAYEQYF. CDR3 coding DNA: TGCAGCGTTGGGGCTAGCGGGGCCTACGAGCAGTACTTC.